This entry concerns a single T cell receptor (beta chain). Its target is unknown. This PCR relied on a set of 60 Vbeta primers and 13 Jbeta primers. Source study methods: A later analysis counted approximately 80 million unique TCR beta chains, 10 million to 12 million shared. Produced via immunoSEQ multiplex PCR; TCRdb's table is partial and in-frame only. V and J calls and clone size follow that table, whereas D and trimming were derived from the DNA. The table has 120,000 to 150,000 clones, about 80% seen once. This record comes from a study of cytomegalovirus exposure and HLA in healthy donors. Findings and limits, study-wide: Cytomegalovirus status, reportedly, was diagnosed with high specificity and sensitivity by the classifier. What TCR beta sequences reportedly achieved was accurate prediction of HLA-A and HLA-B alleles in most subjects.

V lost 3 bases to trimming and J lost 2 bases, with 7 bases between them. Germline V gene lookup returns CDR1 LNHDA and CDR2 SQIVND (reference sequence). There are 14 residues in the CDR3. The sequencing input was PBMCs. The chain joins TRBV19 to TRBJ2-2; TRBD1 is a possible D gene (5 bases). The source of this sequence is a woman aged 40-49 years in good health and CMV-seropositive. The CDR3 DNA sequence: TGTGCCAGTAGTATTGGGGCAAACACCGGGGAGCTGTTTTTT. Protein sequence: CASSIGANTGELFF.